This T cell receptor (beta chain) was found in a study of spatial heterogeneity in lung cancer. In this sample, this clonotype turned up many times. Its antigen is as yet unknown. The CDR3 extends over 15 amino acids. Germline-derived CDR1 and CDR2 are LNHNV and YYDKDF (reference sequence). The V end lost 8 bases, the J end lost 1 base, and 15 bases lay between the germline ends. Time point denoted: sample taken at primary tumor resection. In TCRdb, the 5' RACE reads were re-called with MiXCR into one record per CDR3 protein. The top ten hold approximately 24% of the sample, which has fewer than 30,000 distinct CDR3 sequences, 7.1% seen once. Study-wide findings and caveats: Expanded alpha and beta TCR counts within tumors tracked tumor mutation counts.

Sequencing was performed on lung tumor tissue, taken at surgery. The rearrangement uses TRBV15 and TRBJ1-5; tentatively, D is TRBD1 (6 bases). The receptor was derived from a male donor with early-stage non-small cell lung cancer. CDR3 DNA: TGTGCCACCCGATTAGGGGGGGCGAGCAATCAGCCCCAGCATTTT. The encoded protein is CATRLGGASNQPQHF.